The sequence of this T cell receptor (beta chain) was determined in a study of cytomegalovirus exposure and HLA in healthy donors. The CDR3 length is 14 residues. Trimming took off 3 bases at V and 0 bases at J, with 8 bases between the two ends. Germline CDR1 MDHEN, CDR2 SYDVKM. Notes on the study in general: Sequencing likely generated an artifact that appeared as a cluster of highly shared sequence variants. Differences between HLA loci emerged in a later analysis of TCR association rates, with DRB1 most and HLA-C fewest.

The PCR was carried out with 60 Vbeta primers and 13 Jbeta primers. Here immunoSEQ multiplex PCR was the method, and the copy in TCRdb shows in-frame clones only, minus some. The table lists some 150,000 clones, around 80% of them singletons. This clone was detected once. Its matching antigen is unknown. Sequences were obtained from PBMCs. The TCR sequence derives from a man between 25 and 39 years old in good health and CMV-seropositive. The rearrangement uses TRBV28 and TRBJ1-2; D is unresolved. The CDR3 is CASSLGVANYGYTF. The CDR3 DNA reads as TGTGCCAGCAGTTTGGGCGTGGCTAACTATGGCTACACCTTC.